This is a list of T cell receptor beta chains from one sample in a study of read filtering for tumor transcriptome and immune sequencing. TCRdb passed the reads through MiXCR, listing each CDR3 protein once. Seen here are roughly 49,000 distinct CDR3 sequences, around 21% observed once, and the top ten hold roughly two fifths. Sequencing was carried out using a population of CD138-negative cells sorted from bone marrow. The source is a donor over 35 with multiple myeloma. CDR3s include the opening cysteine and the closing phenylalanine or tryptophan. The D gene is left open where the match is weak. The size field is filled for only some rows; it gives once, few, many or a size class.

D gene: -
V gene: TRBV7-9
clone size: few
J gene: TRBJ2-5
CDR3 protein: CASSLGIQETQYF
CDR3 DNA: TGTGCCAGCAGCTTAGGGATTCAAGAGACCCAGTACTTC

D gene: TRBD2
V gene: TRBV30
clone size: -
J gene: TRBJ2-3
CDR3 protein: CAWASGSTDTQYF
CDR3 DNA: TGTGCCTGGGCTAGCGGGAGCACAGATACGCAGTATTTT

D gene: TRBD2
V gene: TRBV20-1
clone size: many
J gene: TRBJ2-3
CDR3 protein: CSAWGTSGTTDTQYF
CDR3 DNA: TGCAGTGCTTGGGGGACTAGCGGGACTACAGATACGCAGTATTTT

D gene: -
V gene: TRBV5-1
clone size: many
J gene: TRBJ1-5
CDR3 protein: CASSLEADAPQHF
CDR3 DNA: TGCGCCAGCAGCTTGGAGGCTGACGCGCCCCAGCATTTT

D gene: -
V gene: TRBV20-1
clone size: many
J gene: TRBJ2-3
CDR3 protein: CSARFRLGADTQYF
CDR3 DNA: TGCAGTGCTAGATTTAGGTTGGGCGCAGATACGCAGTATTTT

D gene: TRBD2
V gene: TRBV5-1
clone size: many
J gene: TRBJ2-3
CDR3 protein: CASSPRDSGRADTDTQYF
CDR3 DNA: TGCGCCAGCAGCCCCCGCGATAGCGGGAGGGCCGATACAGATACGCAGTATTTT

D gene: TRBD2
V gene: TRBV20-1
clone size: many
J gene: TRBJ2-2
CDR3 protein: CSARETGTSSGELFF
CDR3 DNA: TGCAGTGCTAGAGAGACCGGGACTAGTAGCGGGGAGCTGTTTTTT

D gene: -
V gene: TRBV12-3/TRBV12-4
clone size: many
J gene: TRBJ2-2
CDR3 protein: CASSLDGPSTGELFF
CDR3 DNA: TGTGCCAGCAGTTTAGACGGGCCGAGCACCGGGGAGCTGTTTTTT

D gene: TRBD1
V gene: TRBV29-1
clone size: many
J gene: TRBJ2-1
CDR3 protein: CSVDVGQGTYNEQFF
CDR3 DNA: TGCAGCGTTGATGTGGGACAGGGCACCTACAATGAGCAGTTCTTC

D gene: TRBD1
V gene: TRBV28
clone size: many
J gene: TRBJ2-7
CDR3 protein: CASSSPRTGMLGEQYF
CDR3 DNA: TGTGCCAGCAGTTCCCCACGGACAGGGATGTTAGGCGAGCAGTACTTC

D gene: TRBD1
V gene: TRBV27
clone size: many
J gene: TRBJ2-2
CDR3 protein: CASSKGQGAGELFF
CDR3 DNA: TGTGCCAGCAGCAAGGGACAGGGCGCCGGGGAGCTGTTTTTT

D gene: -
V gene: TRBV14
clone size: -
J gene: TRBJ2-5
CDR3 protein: CASSEDLGETQYF
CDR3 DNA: TGTGCCAGCAGCGAGGACTTGGGAGAGACCCAGTACTTC

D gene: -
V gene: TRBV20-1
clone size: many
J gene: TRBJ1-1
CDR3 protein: CSASRQNTEAFF
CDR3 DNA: TGCAGTGCTAGCCGGCAGAACACTGAAGCTTTCTTT

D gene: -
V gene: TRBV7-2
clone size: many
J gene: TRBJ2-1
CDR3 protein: CASSLEVNRDEQFF
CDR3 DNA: TGTGCCAGCAGCTTAGAGGTGAACCGTGATGAGCAGTTCTTC

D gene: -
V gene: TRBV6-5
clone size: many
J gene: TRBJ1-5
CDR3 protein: CASSHIPGQPQHF
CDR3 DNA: TGTGCCAGCAGTCATATCCCGGGACAGCCCCAGCATTTT

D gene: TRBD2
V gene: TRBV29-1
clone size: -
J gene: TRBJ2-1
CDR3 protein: CSVTVAGENNEQFF
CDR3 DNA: TGCAGCGTGACCGTAGCGGGAGAGAACAATGAGCAGTTCTTC

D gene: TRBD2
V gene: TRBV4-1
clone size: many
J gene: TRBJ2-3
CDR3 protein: CASSQGKGSGWKNTDTQYF
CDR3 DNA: TGCGCCAGCAGCCAAGGAAAAGGTAGCGGGTGGAAGAACACAGATACGCAGTATTTT

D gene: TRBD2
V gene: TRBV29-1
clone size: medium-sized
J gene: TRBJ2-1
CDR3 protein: CSVEGTGTSDDEQFF
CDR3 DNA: TGCAGCGTTGAAGGTACCGGGACTAGCGACGATGAGCAGTTCTTC

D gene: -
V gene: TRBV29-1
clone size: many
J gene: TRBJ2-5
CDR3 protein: CSVRGTAQETQYF
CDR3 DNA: TGCAGCGTGCGCGGGACAGCACAAGAGACCCAGTACTTC

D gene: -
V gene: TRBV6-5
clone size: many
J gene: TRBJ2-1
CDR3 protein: CASSLTSSAYNEQFF
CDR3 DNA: TGTGCCAGCAGCTTAACTAGCAGCGCCTACAATGAGCAGTTCTTC

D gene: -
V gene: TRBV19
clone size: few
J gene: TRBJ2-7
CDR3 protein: CASSMVTSYEQYF
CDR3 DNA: TGTGCCAGTAGTATGGTTACTAGCTACGAGCAGTACTTC

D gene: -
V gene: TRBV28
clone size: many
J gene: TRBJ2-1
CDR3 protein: CASTPNGWLRGGEQFF
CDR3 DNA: TGTGCCAGCACTCCTAACGGTTGGTTAAGGGGGGGTGAGCAGTTCTTC

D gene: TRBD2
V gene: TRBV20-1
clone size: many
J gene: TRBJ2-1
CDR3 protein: CSARDFQRENNEQFF
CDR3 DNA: TGCAGTGCTAGAGATTTCCAGCGGGAGAACAATGAGCAGTTCTTC

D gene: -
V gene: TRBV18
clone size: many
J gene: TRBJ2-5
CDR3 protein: CASSPTTRETQYF
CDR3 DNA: TGTGCCAGCTCACCAACGACACGGGAGACCCAGTACTTC

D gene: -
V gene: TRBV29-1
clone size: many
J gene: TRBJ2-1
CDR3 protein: CSVEVLTVKYNEQFF
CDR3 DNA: TGCAGCGTTGAGGTCCTCACAGTTAAATACAATGAGCAGTTCTTC

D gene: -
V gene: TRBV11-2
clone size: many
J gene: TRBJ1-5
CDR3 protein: CASSADGRNQPQHF
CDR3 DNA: TGTGCCAGCAGCGCGGACGGGAGGAATCAGCCCCAGCATTTT

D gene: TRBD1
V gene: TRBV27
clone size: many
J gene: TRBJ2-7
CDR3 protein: CASSPRDRAYEQYF
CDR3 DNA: TGTGCCAGCAGTCCCCGGGACAGGGCCTACGAGCAGTACTTC

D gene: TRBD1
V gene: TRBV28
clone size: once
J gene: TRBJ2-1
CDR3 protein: CASSHRDRSNEQFF
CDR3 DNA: TGTGCCAGCAGTCACCGGGACAGGAGCAATGAGCAGTTCTTC

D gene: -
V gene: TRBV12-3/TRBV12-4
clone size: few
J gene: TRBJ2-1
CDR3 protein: CASSFSVYEQFF
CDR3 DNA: TGTGCCAGCAGTTTCTCGGTGTATGAGCAGTTCTTC

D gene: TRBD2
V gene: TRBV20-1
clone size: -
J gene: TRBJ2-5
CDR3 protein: CSGAGEAGGIQETQYF
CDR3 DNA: TGCAGTGGAGCCGGGGAAGCGGGAGGGATACAAGAGACCCAGTACTTC

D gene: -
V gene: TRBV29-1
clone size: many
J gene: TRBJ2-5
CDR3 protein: CSVDFGETQYF
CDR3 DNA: TGCAGCGTTGATTTTGGGGAGACCCAGTACTTC

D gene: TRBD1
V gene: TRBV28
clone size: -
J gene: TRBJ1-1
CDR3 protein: CASSSPGTVNTEASF
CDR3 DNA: TGTGCCAGCAGTTCTCCCGGGACAGTGAACACTGAAGCTTCCTTT

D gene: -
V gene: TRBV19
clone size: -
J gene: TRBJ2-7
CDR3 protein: CASSSRTPYEQYF
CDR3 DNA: TGTGCCAGTAGTTCCCGGACCCCCTACGAGCAGTACTTC

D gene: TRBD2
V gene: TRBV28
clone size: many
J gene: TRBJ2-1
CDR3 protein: CASSLSREFYNEQFF
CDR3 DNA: TGTGCCAGCAGTTTATCGCGGGAGTTCTACAATGAGCAGTTCTTC

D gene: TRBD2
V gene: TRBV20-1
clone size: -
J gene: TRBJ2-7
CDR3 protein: CSAFISGNSYEQYF
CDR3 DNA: TGCAGTGCTTTCATTAGCGGGAACTCCTACGAGCAGTACTTC

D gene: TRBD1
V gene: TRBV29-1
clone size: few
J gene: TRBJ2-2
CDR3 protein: CSGTTGGANWGTGELFF
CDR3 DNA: TGCAGCGGAACGACAGGGGGCGCAAATTGGGGCACCGGGGAGCTGTTTTTT

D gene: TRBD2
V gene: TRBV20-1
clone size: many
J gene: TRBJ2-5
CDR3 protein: CSALAGGETQYF
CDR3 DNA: TGCAGTGCCTTAGCGGGAGGAGAGACCCAGTACTTC

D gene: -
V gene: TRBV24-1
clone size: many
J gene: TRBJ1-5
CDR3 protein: CATSGGGDNQPQHF
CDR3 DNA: TGTGCCACCAGTGGCGGGGGAGACAATCAGCCCCAGCATTTT

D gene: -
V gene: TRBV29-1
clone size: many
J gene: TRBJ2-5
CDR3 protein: CSVEYGREETQYF
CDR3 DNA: TGCAGCGTTGAATATGGCAGGGAAGAGACCCAGTACTTC

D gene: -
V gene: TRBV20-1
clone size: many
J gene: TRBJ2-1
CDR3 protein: CSGMLYNEQFF
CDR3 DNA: TGCAGTGGTATGCTCTACAATGAGCAGTTCTTC

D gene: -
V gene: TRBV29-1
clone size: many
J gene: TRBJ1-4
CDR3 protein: CSVEDSGAGEKLFF
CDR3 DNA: TGCAGCGTTGAAGATTCAGGGGCGGGGGAAAAACTGTTTTTT

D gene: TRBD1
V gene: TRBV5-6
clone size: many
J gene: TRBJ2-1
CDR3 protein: CASSSNRDRYDDEQFF
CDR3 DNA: TGTGCCAGCAGCTCGAACCGGGACAGGTATGACGATGAGCAGTTCTTC

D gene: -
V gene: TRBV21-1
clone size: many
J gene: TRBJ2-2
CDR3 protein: CASSTSGTGSTGELFF
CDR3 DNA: TGTGCCAGCAGCACGTCCGGGACAGGGAGCACCGGGGAGCTGTTTTTT

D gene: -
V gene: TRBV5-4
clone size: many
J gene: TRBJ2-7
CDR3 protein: CASSSGQPSGNEQYF
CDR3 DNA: TGTGCCAGCAGCTCAGGACAGCCCTCGGGGAACGAGCAGTACTTC

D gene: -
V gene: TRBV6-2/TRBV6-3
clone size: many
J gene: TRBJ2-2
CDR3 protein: CASSPSRHLTGELFF
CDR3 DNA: TGTGCCAGCAGTCCATCCCGACACTTAACCGGGGAGCTGTTTTTT

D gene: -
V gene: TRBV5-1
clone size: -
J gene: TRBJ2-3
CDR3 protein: CACKRTEGTDAQYF
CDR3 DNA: TGCGCCTGCAAACGAACCGAGGGCACAGATGCGCAGTATTTT

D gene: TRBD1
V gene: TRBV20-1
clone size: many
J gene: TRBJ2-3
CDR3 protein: CSAKRGGRTDTQYF
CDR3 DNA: TGCAGTGCTAAACGAGGGGGCCGCACAGATACGCAGTATTTT

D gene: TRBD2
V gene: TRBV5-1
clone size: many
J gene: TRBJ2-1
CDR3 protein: CASSLDRTSSLNEQFF
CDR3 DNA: TGCGCCAGCAGCTTGGATAGGACTAGTTCCCTCAATGAGCAGTTCTTC

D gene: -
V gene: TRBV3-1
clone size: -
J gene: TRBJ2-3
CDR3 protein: CARSQGPMPHTDTQYF
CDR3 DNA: TGTGCCAGAAGCCAAGGGCCTATGCCTCACACAGATACGCAGTACTTT

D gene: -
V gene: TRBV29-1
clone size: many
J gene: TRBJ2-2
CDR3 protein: CSVVRVSTGELFF
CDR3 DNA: TGCAGCGTTGTGAGGGTGAGCACCGGGGAGCTGTTTTTT

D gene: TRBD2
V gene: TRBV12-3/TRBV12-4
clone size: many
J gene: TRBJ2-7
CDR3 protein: CASRTSGRGYEQYF
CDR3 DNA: TGTGCCAGCAGGACTAGCGGGAGGGGGTACGAGCAGTACTTC

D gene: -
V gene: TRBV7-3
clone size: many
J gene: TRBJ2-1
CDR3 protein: CASSFTDNEQFF
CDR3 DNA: TGTGCCAGCAGCTTCACAGACAATGAGCAGTTCTTC

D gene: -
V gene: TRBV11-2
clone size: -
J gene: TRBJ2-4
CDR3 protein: CASSLGSGVQYF
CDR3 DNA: TGTGCCAGCAGCTTAGGATCGGGCGTTCAGTACTTC